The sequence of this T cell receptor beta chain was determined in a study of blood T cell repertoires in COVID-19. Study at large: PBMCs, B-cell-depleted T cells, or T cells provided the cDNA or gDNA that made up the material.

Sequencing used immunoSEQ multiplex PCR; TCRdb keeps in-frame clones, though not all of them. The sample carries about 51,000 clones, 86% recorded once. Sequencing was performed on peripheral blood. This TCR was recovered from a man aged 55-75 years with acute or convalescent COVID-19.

The CDR3 is CASRVGEGTQYF. The CDR3 DNA reads as TGTGCCAGCAGGGTCGGAGAGGGGACCCAGTACTTC. The rearrangement uses TRBV6-5 and TRBJ2-5; possible D gene TRBD2, 5 bases. Germline assignment: CDR1 MNHEY and CDR2 SVGAGI. Trimming took 6 bases from V and 7 from J, leaving 12 bases between them. The CDR3 consists of 12 residues.